This TCR beta chain derives from a study of shared clonotypes between healthy human individuals. This table comes from immunoSEQ multiplex PCR, and its TCRdb copy is limited to in-frame clones, with some not included. The sample includes some 790,000 clones, approximately 77% of them seen just once. Healthy HIV-negative adults without recent acute infections or vaccinations served as donors. The CD4+ fraction was divided into a CD45RA+ naive subset and a CD45RA-negative memory subset. For this clone: Its antigen is as yet unknown.

Study-wide findings and caveats: The expectation was that sequencing depth would affect clonotype sharing among donors. Clonotypes shared by all four donors outscored non-shared clonotypes in generation probability.

From germline, CDR1 is ENHRY and CDR2 SYGVKD. This CDR3 has 14 amino acids. V was trimmed by 11 bases and J by 2 bases, leaving 18 bases between them. The receptor's source is a woman under 40 in good health. Sequenced input: memory CD4+ T cells sorted from blood. Noted subset: CD45RA-negative fraction. The V and J genes are TRBV10-3 and TRBJ1-1, with D possibly being TRBD1 (5 bases). The CDR3 coding sequence is TGTGCCTCCCGGGGCTCAACAAGAAACACTGAAGCTTTCTTT. Amino acid sequence: CASRGSTRNTEAFF.